The source of this TCR beta chain is a study of response to subunit inactivated influenza vaccine. Germline CDR1 and CDR2: SNHLY and FYNNEI. Trimming cost V 10 bases and J 4 bases; bases outside gene matches: 4. This CDR3 has 13 amino acids. From the RT-PCR reads, TCRdb called clonotypes with MiXCR, one entry per CDR3 protein. The sample carries 500,000 to 600,000 distinct CDR3 sequences, more than 15% recorded once. Regarding the study as a whole: Few new T cells, the authors suggested, are recruited by each seasonal influenza vaccination.

Note on this clonotype: Its antigen is not identified.

This clonotype originated in a man aged 45 to 75 who received an inactivated influenza vaccine. The rearrangement links TRBV2 to TRBJ1-6, with 7 bases lining up with TRBD1. The specimen was CD4+ T cells sorted from PBMCs, collected around 2 years after vaccination. The CDR3 DNA is TGTGCCACCTCGGGACAGTATAATTCACCCCTCCACTTT. Protein: CATSGQYNSPLHF.